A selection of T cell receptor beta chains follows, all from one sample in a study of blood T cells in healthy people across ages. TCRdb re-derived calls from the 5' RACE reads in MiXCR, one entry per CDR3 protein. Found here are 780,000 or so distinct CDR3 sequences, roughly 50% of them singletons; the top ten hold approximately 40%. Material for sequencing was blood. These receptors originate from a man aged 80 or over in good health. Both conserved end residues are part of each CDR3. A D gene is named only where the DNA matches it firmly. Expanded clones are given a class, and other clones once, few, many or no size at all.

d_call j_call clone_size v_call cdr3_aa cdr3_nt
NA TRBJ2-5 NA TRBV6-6 CASSYSMHLQETQYF TGTGCCAGCAGTTACTCGATGCACCTCCAAGAGACCCAGTACTTC
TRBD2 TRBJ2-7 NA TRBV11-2 CASSQLGGGRAYEQYF TGTGCCAGCAGCCAGCTTGGGGGCGGGAGGGCCTACGAGCAGTACTTC
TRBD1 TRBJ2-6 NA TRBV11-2 CASSLGYRGQLGANVLTF TGTGCCAGCAGCTTAGGGTACAGGGGACAGCTTGGGGCCAACGTCCTGACTTTC
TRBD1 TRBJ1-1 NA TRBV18 CASSLKQGAGTEAFF TGTGCCAGCTCCCTAAAACAGGGGGCTGGCACTGAAGCTTTCTTT
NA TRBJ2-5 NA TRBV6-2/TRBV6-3 CASRFGWNEQYF TGTGCCAGCAGGTTTGGGTGGAATGAGCAGTACTTC
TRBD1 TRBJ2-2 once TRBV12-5 CASGLGQGENTGELFF TGTGCTAGTGGTTTGGGACAGGGGGAGAACACCGGGGAGTTGTTTTTT
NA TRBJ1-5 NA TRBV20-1 CSARDPGTFGQPQHF TGCAGTGCTAGAGATCCGGGGACCTTCGGCCAGCCCCAGCATTTT
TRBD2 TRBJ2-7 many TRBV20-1 CSAREGEGIYEQYF TGCAGTGCTAGAGAGGGGGAGGGCATCTACGAGCAGTACTTC
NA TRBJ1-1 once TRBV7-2 CATDTVGTINTEAFF TGTGCCACCGACACTGTCGGGACAATCAACACTGAAGCTTTCTTT
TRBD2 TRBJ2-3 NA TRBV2 CASSEAPGLAGVDTQYF TGTGCCAGCAGTGAAGCACCGGGACTAGCGGGAGTAGATACGCAGTATTTT
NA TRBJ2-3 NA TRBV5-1 CASSSGEVSTDTQYF TGCGCCAGCAGCTCTGGGGAGGTTAGCACAGATACGCAGTATTTT
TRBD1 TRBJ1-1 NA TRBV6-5 CASSSTSTGVGSTEAFF TGTGCCAGCAGTTCAACCTCGACAGGGGTTGGGAGTACTGAAGCTTTCTTT
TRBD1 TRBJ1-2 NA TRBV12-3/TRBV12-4 CASSSNRGLAGYTF TGTGCCAGCAGTTCAAACAGGGGGCTGGCTGGCTACACCTTC
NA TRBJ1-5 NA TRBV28 CASSLLFWDLQPQHF TGTGCCAGCAGTTTATTGTTCTGGGACTTACAGCCCCAGCATTTT
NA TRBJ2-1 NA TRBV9 CASSVAWTSYNEQFF TGTGCCAGCAGCGTAGCTTGGACCTCCTACAATGAGCAGTTCTTC
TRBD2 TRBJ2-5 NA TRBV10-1 CASSDEREEETQYF TGCGCCAGCAGTGACGAGCGGGAGGAAGAGACCCAGTACTTC
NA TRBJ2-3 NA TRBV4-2 CASSQEVGGRYAYF TGTGCCAGCAGCCAGGAAGTGGGGGGCAGATACGCGTATTTT
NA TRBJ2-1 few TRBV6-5 CASSYRSGDNEQFF TGTGCCAGCAGTTATCGGAGCGGAGACAATGAGCAGTTCTTC
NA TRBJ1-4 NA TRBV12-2 CASRLAAWRTTNEKLFF TGTGCAAGTCGCTTAGCCGCCTGGAGAACAACTAATGAAAAACTGTTTTTT
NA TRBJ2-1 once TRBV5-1 CASRSDFSYNEQFF TGCGCCAGCAGATCGGACTTCTCCTACAATGAGCAGTTCTTC
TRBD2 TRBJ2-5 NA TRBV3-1 CASSQLGGAGGRNEQYF TGTGCCAGCAGCCAATTGGGTGGAGCGGGAGGGCGCAATGAGCAGTACTTC
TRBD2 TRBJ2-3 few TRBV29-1 CSVGGSGRSIDTQYF TGCAGCGTTGGTGGTAGCGGGCGTTCGATAGATACGCAGTATTTT
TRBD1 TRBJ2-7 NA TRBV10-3 CAISVGTGVVSEQYF TGTGCCATCAGTGTCGGGACAGGGGTTGTGAGCGAGCAGTACTTC
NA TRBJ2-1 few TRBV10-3 CAISVGASNEQFF TGTGCCATCAGTGTAGGCGCGAGCAATGAGCAGTTCTTC
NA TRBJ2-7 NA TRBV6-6 CASTDSTSYEQYF TGTGCCAGCACGGACTCGACCTCCTACGAGCAGTACTTC
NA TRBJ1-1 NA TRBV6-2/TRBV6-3 CASSERGAMNTEAFF TGTGCCAGCAGTGAGAGGGGAGCGATGAACACTGAAGCTTTCTTT
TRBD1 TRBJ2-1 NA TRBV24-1 CATSDARQGPYNEQFF TGTGCCACCAGTGATGCTCGACAGGGCCCCTACAATGAGCAGTTCTTC
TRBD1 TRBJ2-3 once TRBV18 CASSPLDRGDTQYF TGTGCCAGCTCACCGCTGGACAGGGGAGATACGCAGTATTTT
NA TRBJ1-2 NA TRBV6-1 CASRDGLGYGYTF TGTGCCAGCAGGGACGGCCTGGGCTATGGCTACACCTTC
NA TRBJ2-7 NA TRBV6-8 CASSTGLHFCEQYF TGTGCCAGCAGTACGGGACTCCACTTTTGCGAGCAGTACTTC
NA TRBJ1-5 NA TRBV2 CASSEVEQPQHF TGTGCCAGCAGCGAAGTAGAGCAGCCCCAGCATTTT
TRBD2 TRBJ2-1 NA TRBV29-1 CSVGSGTSGPNEQFF TGCAGCGTTGGCTCCGGGACTAGCGGCCCCAATGAGCAGTTCTTC
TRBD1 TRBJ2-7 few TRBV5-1 CASSLSPGQASYEQYF TGCGCCAGCAGCTTGTCGCCGGGACAGGCGTCCTACGAGCAGTACTTC
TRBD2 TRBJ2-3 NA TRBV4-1 CASSREGSGRVGYAYF TGCGCCAGCAGCCGAGAGGGTAGCGGGAGAGTAGGATACGCGTATTTT
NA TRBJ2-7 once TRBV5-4 CASSSTGSRTYEQYF TGTGCCAGCAGCTCGACGGGGAGCAGGACCTACGAGCAGTACTTC
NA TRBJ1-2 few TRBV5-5 CASSSWGGSYGYTF TGTGCCAGCAGCTCATGGGGGGGTAGCTATGGCTACACCTTC
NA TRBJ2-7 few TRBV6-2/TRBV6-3 CASSWTEQQYF TGTGCCAGCAGTTGGACAGAGCAGCAGTACTTC
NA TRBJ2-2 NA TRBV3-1 CASKSLSENTGELFF TGTGCCAGCAAGAGCCTTAGCGAGAACACCGGGGAGCTGTTTTTT
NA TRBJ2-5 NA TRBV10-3 CAISAGTLQETQYF TGTGCCATCAGTGCGGGGACATTGCAAGAGACCCAGTACTTC
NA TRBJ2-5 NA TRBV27 CASGWTGKETQYF TGTGCCAGCGGGTGGACGGGAAAAGAGACCCAGTACTTC
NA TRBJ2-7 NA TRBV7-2 CASSLAPLNSYEQYF TGTGCCAGCAGCTTAGCTCCACTAAACTCCTACGAGCAGTACTTC
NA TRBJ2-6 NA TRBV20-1 CSALHREAGANVLTF TGCAGTGCCCTCCACAGGGAAGCTGGGGCCAACGTCCTGACTTTC
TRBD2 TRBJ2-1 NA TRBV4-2 CASSQEPGGLAAYNEQFF TGTGCCAGCAGCCAAGAACCTGGTGGACTAGCGGCCTACAATGAGCAGTTCTTC
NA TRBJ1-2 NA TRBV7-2 CASSPSPGHNYGYTF TGTGCCAGCAGCCCGAGTCCGGGACATAACTATGGCTACACCTTC
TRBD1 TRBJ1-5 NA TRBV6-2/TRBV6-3 CASSYSLGTGENQPQHF TGTGCCAGCAGTTACTCGTTGGGGACAGGGGAGAATCAGCCCCAGCATTTT
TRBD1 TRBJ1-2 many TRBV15 CATSRVTGGISRGYTF TGTGCCACCAGCAGAGTCACAGGGGGAATATCGCGAGGCTACACCTTC
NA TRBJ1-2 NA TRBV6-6 CASIYSGEGYTF TGTGCCAGCATTTACTCAGGGGAAGGCTACACCTTC
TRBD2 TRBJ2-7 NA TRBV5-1 CASSTGLAGKGEQYF TGCGCCAGCAGCACGGGACTAGCGGGAAAGGGCGAGCAGTACTTC
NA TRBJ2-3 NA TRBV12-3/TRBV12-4 CASSSATIHRYAYF TGTGCCAGCAGTTCGGCCACGATCCACAGATACGCGTATTTT
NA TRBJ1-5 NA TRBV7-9 CASSLALAGDQPQHF TGTGCCAGCAGCTTAGCGTTGGCAGGGGATCAGCCCCAGCATTTT
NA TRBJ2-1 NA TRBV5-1 CASSLEYEQFF TGCGCCAGCAGCTTGGAGTATGAGCAGTTCTTC
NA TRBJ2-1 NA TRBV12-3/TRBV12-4 CASSLRRGGIGDNEQFF TGTGCCAGCAGTCTTAGACGGGGCGGGATTGGGGACAATGAGCAGTTCTTC
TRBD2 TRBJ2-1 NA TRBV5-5 CASSWGSGTNNEQFF TGTGCCAGCAGCTGGGGGAGCGGGACGAACAATGAGCAGTTCTTC
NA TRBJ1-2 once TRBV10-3 CAIRTWANYGYTF TGTGCCATCAGGACTTGGGCCAACTATGGCTACACCTTC